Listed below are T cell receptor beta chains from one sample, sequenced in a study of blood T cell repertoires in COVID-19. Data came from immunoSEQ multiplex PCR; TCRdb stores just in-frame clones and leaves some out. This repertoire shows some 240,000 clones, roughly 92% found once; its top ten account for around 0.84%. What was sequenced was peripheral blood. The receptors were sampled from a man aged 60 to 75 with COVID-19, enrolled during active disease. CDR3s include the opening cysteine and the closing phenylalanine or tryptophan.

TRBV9,CASSVGQGGYNEQFF
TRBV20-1,CSASQGYSYEQYF
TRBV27,CASSPSGQGSYGYTF
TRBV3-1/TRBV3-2,CASSTTGGNYGYTF
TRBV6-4,CASSDSNKCRQGTAYEQYF
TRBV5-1,CASSLDSNQPQHF
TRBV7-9,CASSLDYGGSYGYTF
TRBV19,CASTGWEGNQPQHF
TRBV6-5,CASSQTGGGSEQFF
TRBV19,CASSIGSQGTVYGYTF
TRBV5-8,CASSESGDNYGYTF
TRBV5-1,CASSLESGVVRNEQFF
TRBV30,CAWTAPGQGVGQPQHF
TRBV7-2,CASSLWTSGGKETQYF
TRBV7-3,CASSLKTSFNNEQFF
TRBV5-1,CATSEPGDTEAFF
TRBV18,CASSPGTSGNEQFF
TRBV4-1,CASSQGQGGTNEKLFF
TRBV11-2,CASSLTTSRTDTQYF
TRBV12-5,CASGLATGGNTEAFF
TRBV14,CASSQGGGPDTQYF
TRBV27,CASSLSAGGGIGYGYTF
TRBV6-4,CASSAGRGDSPLHF
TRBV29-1,CSVGLWTGGTNTQYF
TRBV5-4,CASSRDRGKETQYF
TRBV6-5,CASSRQGMGTDTQYF
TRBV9,CASSRTGGGPSDEQFF
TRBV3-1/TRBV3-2,CASSQGTSWGTEAFF
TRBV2,CASSSQGARQPQHF
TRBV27,CASSFTGSNEKLFF
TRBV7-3,CASSWTGGNTGELFF
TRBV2,CASSQGQASNQPQHF
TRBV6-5,CASRVAGSTDTQYF
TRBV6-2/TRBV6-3,CASSYSRGDWREMETQYF
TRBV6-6,CASSYSVTSGIGEQFF
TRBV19,CASSTTGTSGANVLTF
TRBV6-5,CASIQGAYYGYTF
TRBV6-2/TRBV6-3,CASSYSDYSTDTQYF
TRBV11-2,CASSLEGGGGKLFF
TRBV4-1,CASSQPLSGSDTDTQYF